The clone carrying this T cell receptor beta chain showed up just a few times. The sample is drawn from a study of blood T cell repertoires in COVID-19. Study context: The origin of the acute and convalescent COVID-19 samples was the United States, Italy and Spain. T cells, B-cell-depleted T cells, or PBMCs supplied cDNA or gDNA.

Methods used by the authors: For nucleated cells, counts were estimated from reference gene primer amplification. Only in-frame clones appear in the TCRdb table, and some are missing; sequencing was by immunoSEQ multiplex PCR. Clone size and V and J calls were adopted from that table, with D and trimming inferred from the DNA. The data hold 180,000 or so clones, with about 85% observed a single time. Deletions cut 6 bases from V and 7 bases from J, with 23 bases between. Germline V gene lookup returns CDR1 SGHTA and CDR2 FQGNSA. The CDR3 length is 16 residues. V usage is TRBV7-2 and J usage is TRBJ2-3; D call uncertain. The sample was peripheral blood. This TCR derives from a woman older than 75 with acute or convalescent COVID-19. This chain's CDR3 is CASRPRWRSHPNTQYF. In nucleotides, the CDR3 is TGTGCCAGCAGGCCCCGATGGCGGAGCCACCCGAATACGCAGTATTTT.